Presented here are 18 T cell receptor beta chains from one specimen sequenced in a study of early T cells in non-severe SARS-CoV-2 infection. TCRdb re-derived calls from the 5' RACE reads in MiXCR, one entry per CDR3 protein. The sample consists of about 35,000 distinct CDR3 sequences, approximately 7% of them appearing once. Sequences were obtained from whole blood. The source is an adult who was a healthcare worker with PCR-confirmed SARS-CoV-2 infection or an uninfected control (not recorded which).

The V and J genes are TRBV11-2 and TRBJ2-1; D may match TRBD1 or TRBD2 (7 bases each). This CDR3 is 15 amino acids long. Germline V CDR1 and CDR2: SGHAT, FQNNGV. Trimming pared 5 bases from V and 3 bases from J, leaving 14 bases between. The CDR3 region is CASSRQGGGYNEQFF. The CDR3 DNA reads as TGTGCCAGCAGCCGCCAGGGGGGGGGCTACAATGAGCAGTTCTTC.

This clonotype was picked up many times. V gene TRBV12-3 or TRBV12-4 combines with J gene TRBJ2-5; 9 bases are a match to TRBD2. The V segment lost 5 bases and the J segment 4 bases; nucleotides outside the gene matches: 2. This CDR3 comprises 13 residues. The CDR3 spells CASSLLAGETQYF. The CDR3 DNA reads as TGTGCCAGCAGTCTACTAGCGGGAGAGACCCAGTACTTC.

The V gene is TRBV7-2, the J gene TRBJ2-1; D gene ambiguous. Germline loops: CDR1 SGHTA, CDR2 FQGNSA. The CDR3 covers 15 residues. The V end lost 2 bases, the J end lost 7 bases, and 15 bases lay between the germline ends. The CDR3 nucleotides read TGTGCCAGCAGCTTAACAGCCGATTGGCGGAATGAGCAGTTCTTC. It yields the protein CASSLTADWRNEQFF.

This clonotype was counted ten times or more. This sequence joins TRBV20-1 and TRBJ2-7; 13 bases agree with TRBD2. The CDR3 has 14 residues. The J segment lost 7 bases and the V segment lost 4 bases, leaving 7 bases of the junction unmatched. Per the germline V gene, CDR1 is DFQATT and CDR2 is SNEGSKA (reference sequence). The CDR3 nucleotides are TGCAGTGCTACTTGGACTAGCGGGAGCAGTGAGCAGTACTTC. As protein: CSATWTSGSSEQYF.

This clonotype was picked up a small number of times. V is TRBV28 and J is TRBJ1-4; a possible D gene is TRBD1 (5 bases). V was clipped by 2 bases and J by 5 bases, with 9 bases between them. CDR1 and CDR2 (germline): MDHEN, SYDVKM. The CDR3 sequence is 14 residues long. The CDR3, as DNA: TGTGCCAGCAGTTTAGGGGGAAACAATGAAAAACTGTTTTTT. Protein product: CASSLGGNNEKLFF.

This clonotype was counted at least ten times. This chain joins TRBV5-1 and TRBJ2-7, with TRBD1 matching 7 bases. CDR3 length: 14 amino acids. The germline V gene encodes CDR1 SGHRS and CDR2 YFSETQ. V shed 3 bases and J 2 bases; nucleotides not matched to a gene: 5. CDR3 region: CASSSRDRTYEQYF. CDR3 coding DNA: TGCGCCAGCAGCTCCAGGGACAGAACCTACGAGCAGTACTTC.

This clonotype was picked up many times. The genes are TRBV4-2 and TRBJ2-1, with 10 bases matching TRBD1. After removal of 0 bases from V and 8 bases from J, the junction contained 10 bases not matched to a gene. Germline lookup yields CDR1 LGHNA and CDR2 YNFKEQ. The CDR3 has 17 residues. CDR3 residues: CASSQDVRTGGIHEQFF. The CDR3 DNA is TGTGCCAGCAGCCAAGACGTACGGACAGGGGGAATCCATGAGCAGTTCTTC.

This clonotype was seen ten or more times. The V and J genes are TRBV19 and TRBJ1-5; D gene uncertain. Germline V gene lookup returns CDR1 LNHDA and CDR2 SQIVND (reference sequence). Trimming stripped 7 bases from V and 2 bases from J, with 12 bases between. The CDR3 contains 14 residues. CDR3 in amino acids: CASNIRGGNQPQHF. CDR3 nucleotides: TGTGCCAGTAATATTCGGGGAGGCAATCAGCCCCAGCATTTT.

This chain connects TRBV15 to TRBJ2-2; no reliable D call. V was cut by 1 base and J by 0 bases, with 9 bases left in between. This CDR3 comprises 16 residues. The germline gives CDR1 LNHNV, CDR2 YYDKDF (reference sequence). The CDR3 spells CATSRVRTANTGELFF. CDR3 DNA: TGTGCCACCAGCAGAGTCCGAACAGCGAACACCGGGGAGCTGTTTTTT.

The chain recombines TRBV28 with TRBJ2-1; no reliable D call. CDR3 size: 16 residues. V lost 5 bases, J lost 3 bases, and 17 bases lay in between. Looked up from germline, CDR1 is MDHEN and CDR2 is SYDVKM. CDR3 in amino acids: CASSAPVAHYYNEQFF. The CDR3 nucleotides are TGTGCCAGCAGTGCCCCGGTGGCCCACTACTACAATGAGCAGTTCTTC.

This clonotype has a handful of counts. The V and J genes are TRBV7-9 and TRBJ2-5; D possibly corresponds to TRBD1 (6 bases). CDR3 length equals 14 residues. V lost 7 bases and J lost 2, with 14 bases in between. CDR1 and CDR2 (germline): SEHNR, FQNEAQ (reference sequence). CDR3 residues: CASTPDRRQETQYF. In nucleotides, the CDR3 is TGTGCCAGCACTCCCGACAGGAGACAAGAGACCCAGTACTTC.

This clonotype was picked up many times. The chain couples TRBV11-2 to TRBJ2-2; no definite D call. Trimming shortened V by 4 bases and J by 0 bases, and 9 bases separated the two germline ends. CDR1 and CDR2 from the germline V gene are SGHAT and FQNNGV. This CDR3 is built from 15 residues. In nucleotides, the CDR3 is TGTGCCAGCAGCTGGGAATCGGCGAACACCGGGGAGCTGTTTTTT. Its protein product is CASSWESANTGELFF.

This clonotype was picked up a small number of times. The gene calls are TRBV20-1 and TRBJ2-3; 9 bases are a match to TRBD2. V trimming: 6 bases; J trimming: 0 bases; junction bases outside the gene matches: 4. There are 14 residues in the CDR3. From germline, CDR1 is DFQATT and CDR2 SNEGSKA (reference sequence). DNA of the CDR3: TGCAGTGCGAACGGACTAGCGAGCACAGATACGCAGTATTTT. It yields the protein CSANGLASTDTQYF.

This clonotype appeared many times. This chain uses TRBV12-3 or TRBV12-4 with TRBJ1-3; D ambiguous. The CDR3 runs 15 residues. V lost 2 bases and J 0 bases, leaving 8 bases between the germline ends. The CDR3 loop reads CASSLTVISGNTIYF. As DNA, the CDR3 is TGTGCCAGCAGTTTAACGGTCATCTCTGGAAACACCATATATTTT.

The table lists this clonotype with many counts. The chain recombines TRBV5-1 with TRBJ2-5; possibly TRBD1 for D (6 bases). Trimming shortened V by 2 bases and J by 3 bases, and 14 bases separated the two germline ends. This CDR3 is built from 15 residues. Germline assignment: CDR1 SGHRS and CDR2 YFSETQ. CDR3 sequence reads: CASSLSQGFEETQYF. The CDR3 DNA is TGCGCCAGCAGCTTATCACAGGGTTTTGAAGAGACCCAGTACTTC.

This clonotype was recorded at least ten times. The CDR3 loop is CASWSGQNEKLFF. The CDR3 DNA reads TGTGCCAGCTGGTCAGGCCAGAATGAAAAACTGTTTTTT. V gene TRBV7-9 combines with J gene TRBJ1-4; D uncertain. CDR1 and CDR2 from the germline V gene are SEHNR and FQNEAQ (reference sequence). Trimming left V 8 bases short and J 5 bases short, with 12 bases between. The CDR3 runs to 13 residues. The complete variable domain, with remaining parts taken from reference TRBV7-9 and TRBJ1-4, reads DTGVSQNPRHKITKRGQNVTFRCDPISEHNRLYWYRQTLGQGPEFLTYFQNEAQLEKSRLLSDRFSAERPKGSFSTLEIQRTEQGDSAMYLCASWSGQNEKLFFGSGTQLSVL.

This clonotype was seen at least ten times. This chain links TRBV5-1 with TRBJ2-1; 10 nucleotides agree with TRBD1. Germline trimming cut 4 bases from V and 7 bases from J; bases unmatched to any gene: 8. CDR3 length: 15 amino acids. Germline CDR1 and CDR2: SGHRS and YFSETQ. The CDR3 sequence is CASSPGQGDSNEQFF. The CDR3 region has the DNA TGCGCCAGCAGCCCAGGACAGGGGGATTCGAATGAGCAGTTCTTC. The entire variable domain, with the rest obtained from reference TRBV5-1 and TRBJ2-1, is as follows: KAGVTQTPRYLIKTRGQQVTLSCSPISGHRSVSWYQQTPGQGLQFLFEYFSETQRNKGNFPGRFSGRQFSNSRSEMNVSTLELGDSALYLCASSPGQGDSNEQFFGPGTRLTVL.

This clonotype was detected a few times. The chain combines TRBV11-2 with TRBJ2-7; the D is unclear. CDR3 size: 13 residues. CDR1 is SGHAT and CDR2 is FQNNGV in the germline V gene. Deletions cut 5 bases from V and 3 bases from J, with 11 bases between. CDR3 loop: CASSDILDYEQYF. The CDR3 DNA reads as TGTGCCAGCAGCGACATCCTTGACTACGAGCAGTACTTC. The full variable domain, with the rest looked up from reference TRBV11-2 and TRBJ2-7, is EAGVAQSPRYKIIEKRQSVAFWCNPISGHATLYWYQQILGQGPKLLIQFQNNGVVDDSQLPKDRFSAERLKGVDSTLKIQPAKLEDSAVYLCASSDILDYEQYFGPGTRLTVT.